This T cell receptor beta chain was captured in a study of identical twins (dated by TCRdb to about 2016). About the investigation overall: The study deep-sequenced TCR alpha and beta repertoires from monozygotic twins, unrelated adults of various ages and cord blood to test whether fetal clonotypes persist. To rule out contamination, the twin experiments were replicated at different times with different library preparation protocols.

The germline V gene (reference sequence) gives CDR1 as DFQATT and CDR2 as SNEGSKA. Taken from cysteine to phenylalanine, the CDR3 has 16 residues. Kept here is only the CDR3 DNA, which spans 48 bases and is read in frame from base 1. V lost 0 bases and J lost 7 bases, and the count of bases not matched to a germline gene is 7. Library construction relied on 5' RACE. TCRdb shows the sequencer as Illumina HiSeq 2000. A universal primer binding site was introduced by template switching, and a unique molecular identifier was present in the final cDNA, enabling accurate counting of TCR cDNA molecules. Specific primers in the conserved constant-segment region were used to synthesize first-strand cDNA for TCR alpha and beta chains. To control for contamination, each cDNA library was double barcoded with a SMART-Mk sample barcode plus Illumina barcodes. TruSeq adapter sequences and Illumina sample barcodes were added in two successive PCR steps. The TCR alpha and beta cDNA libraries were sequenced on the Illumina HiSeq platform using custom primers. The paper's data handling went like this. MiGEC processed the raw reads to extract unique molecular identifiers, while MiXCR was used to determine the CDR3 positions. Recombination models were inferred per individual with the repgenHMM and IGoR tools using an EM algorithm. The analysis of shared clonotypes was done with the tcR package in R, with sharing normalized by the product of cloneset sizes. To study raw recombination free of thymic and clonal selection effects, out-of-frame nonproductive sequences were analyzed. Using fastp at Q25 and MiXCR, TCRdb reprocessed the public reads and kept productive beta chains. All rows with the same CDR3 protein become a single entry with the most common DNA and genes. TCRdb, not the authors, supplied the V and J calls. Here the sample has about 280,000 distinct CDR3 sequences; more than 6.5% occur a single time. The ten largest clones take up less than 2.5% of the sample.

What the research found in general, with its limitations: In monozygotic twins, recombination models systematically underestimated out-of-frame TCR alpha sharing, but the models matched the sharing seen between unrelated individuals. Compared with coincidental sharing between unrelated individuals, out-of-frame TCR alpha sequences shared between twins showed an excess of sequences with low generation probability. In beta out-of-frame sequences, excess twin sharing was weaker, because having fewer shared sequences lowered the signal-to-noise ratio. Because the same donors could not be followed over many years, conclusions were based on cross-sectional statistical analysis. Zero-insertion analyses could be partly confounded by invariant T cells such as MAIT and iNKT, though diverse VJ usage argued against such confounding for most clonotypes. Abundant cord blood beta clonotypes had fewer insertions, young adult naive repertoires showed a similar but weaker trend, and memory repertoires showed no such trend.

Every donor in the study was a healthy Caucasian. Three pairs of female monozygotic twins, all aged roughly 18 to 30 years, were included in the twin cohort. Using Miltenyi CD45RO+ enrichment and human naive T-cell isolation kits, memory (CD45RO+) and naive T cells were isolated from PBMC. Points on this clonotype: It lacks a known antigen. No much larger clonotype is one base removed from it; base qualities were not supplied.

The same sample was also used in a study of yellow fever vaccine responses in identical twins. The second study reports: The authors reported that the T cell response to vaccination in identical twins appeared partly convergent and partly personalized. Focusing on identical twins, the study followed the T cell clones that responded to the vaccine, and did so with precision.

Recombination linked TRBV20-1 to TRBJ2-1, with 12 bases in between that match TRBD2. This TCR was recovered from a young woman in good health. Sequencing was done on a sample of memory (CD45RO+) T cells sorted from blood. This specimen's cell subset or site label, per the study, means: CD45RO+ enriched T cells. The DNA reads as follows: TGCAGTGCTAGAGATGGGCGACTAGCGGGAGTAAATGAGCAGTTCTTC. It specifies CSARDGRLAGVNEQFF.